These T cell receptor beta chains were read from a single sample in a study of spatial heterogeneity in lung cancer. TCRdb independently ran MiXCR on the 5' RACE reads; one entry per CDR3 protein. The table lists about 890 distinct CDR3 sequences, around a third of them singletons. The source material was normal lung tissue next to the tumor, sampled at surgery. Source of these receptors: a male donor with early-stage non-small cell lung cancer. Both conserved end residues are trimmed from each CDR3.

V gene,J gene,CDR3 protein
TRBV29-1,TRBJ2-3,SVSGFTDTQY
TRBV4-1,TRBJ2-3,ASSQDSGRTDTQY
TRBV4-3,TRBJ2-7,ASSQGTSSPYEQY
TRBV5-6,TRBJ2-1,ASSLDDWDVNNEQF
TRBV10-3,TRBJ2-1,AISEIPGTGYDEQF
TRBV7-9,TRBJ2-1,ASSLGGGNEQF
TRBV6-1,TRBJ2-7,ASSFTQGYEQY
TRBV9,TRBJ2-2,ASSPRRPNTGELF
TRBV20-1,TRBJ2-7,SARGETSASSSYEQY
TRBV12-3/TRBV12-4,TRBJ1-5,ASSLVQGAPEAQH
TRBV7-2,TRBJ2-2,ASSQGDRGIWNTGELF
TRBV10-3,TRBJ2-7,AISPAYEQY
TRBV14,TRBJ1-2,ASSPDRDYGYT
TRBV6-5,TRBJ1-4,ASSLSEAEKLF
TRBV4-2,TRBJ2-3,ASSQDLAGEDTQY
TRBV18,TRBJ2-3,ASSPWASTDTQY
TRBV7-9,TRBJ2-7,ASSLGQGAVGEQY
TRBV5-1,TRBJ1-1,ASSLDGAGNTEAF
TRBV29-1,TRBJ2-3,SVEKTGLDTQY
TRBV12-3/TRBV12-4,TRBJ2-1,ASSFVRSGHGNEQF
TRBV4-3,TRBJ2-3,ASSQGRGRITDTQY
TRBV5-1,TRBJ2-7,ASSLAGTNAYEQY
TRBV28,TRBJ1-5,ASSSSQFGQPKH
TRBV5-1,TRBJ2-7,ASSWDKSYEQY
TRBV11-2,TRBJ2-3,VSSTTSGHPTDTQY
TRBV20-1,TRBJ2-7,SAPLTAGTGYEQY
TRBV18,TRBJ2-5,ASGPSARGTRAQY
TRBV6-5,TRBJ2-7,ASSYGGGAGGEQY
TRBV6-5,TRBJ2-5,ASSSWGGKTQY
TRBV3-1,TRBJ1-2,ASSQDLVRQELPPSYGYT
TRBV6-1,TRBJ2-7,ATQGVWYEQY
TRBV18,TRBJ1-4,ASPPNGQNEKLF